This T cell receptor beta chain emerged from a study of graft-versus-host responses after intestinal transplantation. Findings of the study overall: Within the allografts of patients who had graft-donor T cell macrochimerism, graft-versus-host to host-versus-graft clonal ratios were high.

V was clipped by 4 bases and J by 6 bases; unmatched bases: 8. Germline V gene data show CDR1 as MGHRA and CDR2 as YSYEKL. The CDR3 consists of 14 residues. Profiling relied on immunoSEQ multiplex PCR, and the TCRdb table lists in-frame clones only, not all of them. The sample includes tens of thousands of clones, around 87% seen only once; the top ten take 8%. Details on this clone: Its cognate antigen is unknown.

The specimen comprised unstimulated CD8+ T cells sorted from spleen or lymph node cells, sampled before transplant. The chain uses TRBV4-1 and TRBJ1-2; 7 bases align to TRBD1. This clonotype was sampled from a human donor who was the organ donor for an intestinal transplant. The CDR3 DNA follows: TGCGCCAGCAGCCCGAGACAGGGCGTGGATGGCTACACCTTC. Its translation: CASSPRQGVDGYTF.